The 19 T cell receptor beta chains listed next were all sequenced from one sample in a study of response to subunit inactivated influenza vaccine. TCRdb called the RT-PCR reads again in MiXCR, with one record for every CDR3 protein. The data show 650,000 to 800,000 distinct CDR3 sequences, 18% seen once. The sample was PBMCs from blood, taken around 5 days after vaccination. The receptor set was obtained from a man aged 45-65 years who received an inactivated influenza vaccine.

The chain is built from TRBV5-1 and TRBJ1-3; D might be TRBD1 (6 bases). The CDR3 extends over 14 amino acids. The V end was cut by 4 bases, the J end by 1 base, with 9 bases between. CDR1 and CDR2 (germline): SGHRS, YFSETQ. The CDR3 loop is CASSATGSGNTIYF. The CDR3 DNA follows: TGCGCCAGCAGCGCGACAGGTTCTGGAAACACCATATATTTT.

About this clonotype: An end of the junction does not agree with germline; a read error may underlie this. This sequence joins TRBV7-9 and TRBJ2-7; D gene ambiguous. CDR1 is SEHNR and CDR2 is FQNEAQ in the germline V gene (reference sequence). CDR3 length: 12 residues. CDR3 DNA: TGTGCCAGCAGATTAGATGTAGGGTGGCAGTACTTC. Translated, it gives CASRLDVGWQYF.

The CDR3 DNA reads TGTGCCAGCAGCCAAGTGACAGGGGGCGATGAAAAACTGTTTTTT. This gives the protein CASSQVTGGDEKLFF. The genes are TRBV4-2 and TRBJ1-4; TRBD1 matches at 10 bases. The germline V gene encodes CDR1 LGHNA and CDR2 YNFKEQ. V was clipped by 1 base and J by 6 bases; unmatched bases: 2. The CDR3 contains 15 residues.

The genes are TRBV11-2 and TRBJ2-5, with D maybe TRBD1 (5 bases). The CDR3 is made up of 13 amino acids. Per germline, CDR1 SGHAT and CDR2 FQNNGV. Trimming stripped 5 bases from V and 5 bases from J, with 12 bases between. The CDR3 nucleotides read TGTGCCAGCAGCCCGTTGGGGCGTGAGACCCAGTACTTC. This sequence encodes CASSPLGRETQYF.

V and J are TRBV7-2 and TRBJ2-2, with 7 bases lining up with TRBD1. Germline V lookup: CDR1 SGHTA, CDR2 FQGNSA. This CDR3 comprises 15 residues. J was trimmed by 3 bases and V by 3 bases; bases with no gene match: 4. The CDR3 loop is CASSLRGLYTGELFF. CDR3 sequence (DNA): TGTGCCAGCAGCTTGAGGGGGCTGTACACCGGGGAGCTGTTTTTT.

This clonotype was recorded a few times. The rearrangement joins TRBV5-6 to TRBJ2-2; possibly TRBD1 or TRBD2 for D (6 bases each). This CDR3 contains 15 residues. Per the germline V gene, CDR1 is SGHDT and CDR2 is YYEEEE. V shed 5 bases and J shed 1 base, with 12 bases lying between them. This CDR3 is CASRLRGENTGELFF. In nucleotides, the CDR3 is TGTGCCAGCAGATTGAGGGGGGAGAACACCGGGGAGCTGTTTTTT.

This clonotype was seen a handful of times. The rearrangement links TRBV12-3 or TRBV12-4 to TRBJ2-2; 7 nucleotides line up with TRBD2. The CDR3 runs to 16 residues. J gave up 4 bases and V 3 bases, and 8 bases lay outside the gene matches. Written as DNA, the CDR3 is TGTGCCAGCAGTTTCGCCGGGACTACCTCCACCGGGGAGCTGTTTTTT. It is translated as CASSFAGTTSTGELFF.

This chain joins TRBV5-4 and TRBJ2-3; no clear D gene. There are 12 residues in the CDR3. V dropped 4 bases and J dropped 9 bases, with 12 bases sitting between them. Per the germline V gene, CDR1 is SGHNT and CDR2 is YYREEE (reference sequence). CDR3 protein: CASSPLLGTQYF. The CDR3 region has the DNA TGTGCCAGCAGCCCCCTCTTGGGGACGCAGTATTTT. Full variable domain (missing parts from reference TRBV5-4 and TRBJ2-3): ETGVTQSPTHLIKTRGQQVTLRCSSQSGHNTVSWYQQALGQGPQFIFQYYREEENGRGNFPPRFSGLQFPNYSSELNVNALELDDSALYLCASSPLLGTQYFGPGTRLTVL.

The DNA for the CDR3 is TGCAGTATACGTGGACAGACCCTAGAGGGCTACACCTTC. It is translated as CSIRGQTLEGYTF. This chain joins TRBV20-1 and TRBJ1-2, with a weak D call TRBD1 (6 bases). V lost 8 bases, J lost 8 bases, and 21 bases lay in between. Per germline, CDR1 DFQATT and CDR2 SNEGSKA (reference sequence). The CDR3 is 13 residues long.

This clonotype was seen a handful of times. V gene TRBV7-9 combines with J gene TRBJ2-5; 10 bases line up with TRBD1. The CDR3 has 16 amino acids. The germline V gene encodes CDR1 SEHNR and CDR2 FQNEAQ (reference sequence). The V segment lost 5 bases and the J segment 4 bases; nucleotides outside the gene matches: 10. Here the CDR3 reads CASSERTGGTRETQYF. CDR3 sequence (DNA): TGTGCCAGCAGCGAAAGGACAGGGGGTACACGAGAGACCCAGTACTTC. The whole variable domain, remainder taken from reference TRBV7-9 and TRBJ2-5, is DTGVSQNPRHKITKRGQNVTFRCDPISEHNRLYWYRQTLGQGPEFLTYFQNEAQLEKSRLLSDRFSAERPKGSFSTLEIQRTEQGDSAMYLCASSERTGGTRETQYFGPGTRLLVL.

Ten or more counts support this clonotype. The chain carries TRBV20-1 and TRBJ1-3; D call uncertain. The CDR3 loop spans 14 amino acids. The V end lost 0 bases, the J end lost 0 bases, and 6 bases lay between the germline ends. Germline loops: CDR1 DFQATT, CDR2 SNEGSKA (reference sequence). The CDR3 DNA sequence: TGCAGTGCTAGAGAGACGCGCTCTGGAAACACCATATATTTT. Its protein is CSARETRSGNTIYF.

This clonotype occurred a few times. The chain joins TRBV4-1 to TRBJ2-7; 8 bases are a match to TRBD1. The junction had 5 bases not matched to a gene; V was cut back by 7 bases and J by 6 bases. The CDR3 extends over 12 amino acids. In germline, CDR1 is MGHRA, CDR2 YSYEKL. The CDR3 loop reads CASTSTGAEQYF. CDR3 bases: TGCGCCAGCACCTCGACAGGGGCCGAGCAGTACTTC.

The chain combines TRBV12-3 or TRBV12-4 with TRBJ1-5, with 9 nucleotides matching TRBD1. The CDR3 has 17 amino acids. Trimming removed 6 bases from V and 0 bases from J; junction bases left unmatched: 9. CDR3 nucleotide sequence: TGTGCCAGCAGCCAGAACAGGGGGCAACATAGCAATCAGCCCCAGCATTTT. This gives the protein CASSQNRGQHSNQPQHF.

This clonotype was seen a handful of times. This chain uses TRBV20-1 with TRBJ2-5; TRBD2 matches 11 bases. The CDR3 loop spans 14 amino acids. Germline V lookup: CDR1 DFQATT, CDR2 SNEGSKA (reference sequence). V lost 4 bases and J lost 3; bases outside the gene matches: 4. CDR3 coding DNA: TGCAGTGCTATCCCTAGCGGGAGGAAAGAGACCCAGTACTTC. It yields the protein CSAIPSGRKETQYF.

This clonotype turned up a few times. The rearrangement links TRBV12-3 or TRBV12-4 to TRBJ1-5; 7 bases are shared with TRBD1. The CDR3 is 14 amino acids. After removal of 5 bases from V and 4 bases from J, the junction contained 5 bases not matched to a gene. CDR3 residues: CASSQGTANQPQHF. CDR3 DNA: TGTGCCAGCAGTCAAGGGACAGCGAATCAGCCCCAGCATTTT.

The count of this clonotype is one. The chain recombines TRBV12-3 or TRBV12-4 with TRBJ2-1; the D gene is possibly TRBD1 (7 bases). V dropped 5 bases and J dropped 2 bases, with 19 bases sitting between them. CDR3 length: 17 amino acids. CDR3 sequence: CASSQARQGGPYNEQFF. The CDR3, as DNA: TGTGCCAGCAGTCAAGCAAGACAGGGAGGTCCCTACAATGAGCAGTTCTTC.

In this sample, this clonotype turned up a few times. The rearrangement joins TRBV6-5 to TRBJ2-1; 8 bases are shared with TRBD2. CDR1 is MNHEY and CDR2 is SVGAGI in the germline V gene. V lost 2 bases, J lost 7 bases, and 7 bases stayed unmatched. This CDR3 comprises 15 residues. CDR3 in DNA: TGTGCCAGCAGTTACGGGACCAGCGGGGGAAATGAGCAGTTCTTC. It translates to CASSYGTSGGNEQFF.

This clonotype was counted only a few times. DNA for the CDR3: TGTGCCAGCAGTGGTGCGGGAGGATTCACCAATGAGCAGTTCTTC. As protein: CASSGAGGFTNEQFF. The chain is built from TRBV2 and TRBJ2-1; 8 bases line up with TRBD2. The germline CDR1 and CDR2 sequences are SNHLY and FYNNEI. The V segment lost 4 bases and the J segment 6 bases; nucleotides outside the gene matches: 8. CDR3 size: 15 residues.

This chain links TRBV20-1 with TRBJ2-1; 10 bases line up with TRBD1. The CDR3 extends over 15 amino acids. V shed 0 bases and J 7 bases; nucleotides not matched to a gene: 6. From germline, CDR1 is DFQATT and CDR2 SNEGSKA (reference sequence). This CDR3 is CSARESGQGYNEQFF. The CDR3 DNA reads TGCAGTGCTAGAGAATCGGGACAGGGGTATAATGAGCAGTTCTTC.